This TCR beta chain was recovered during a study of cytomegalovirus exposure and HLA in healthy donors. Broader study findings: HLA restriction was apparent for most CMV-associated TCR beta chains in a later analysis. Later analysis associated a missense DCLRE1C variant with TCR beta V- and J-gene trimming.

The CDR3 is made up of 17 amino acids. Germline-derived CDR1 and CDR2 are MNHEY and SMNVEV (reference sequence). V lost 4 bases to trimming and J lost 4 bases; unmatched junction nucleotides: 13. Vbeta (60) and Jbeta (13) primers were used in the PCR. TCRdb's table, derived via immunoSEQ multiplex PCR, lists solely in-frame clones and lacks some. The repertoire holds under 80,000 clones, with approximately 71% as singletons. This clone showed up just a few times. Its antigen remains unidentified. The chain uses TRBV27 and TRBJ2-5; 9 bases agree with TRBD2. This TCR derives from a woman aged 40 to 55 in good health and CMV-seronegative. The sample comprised PBMCs. CDR3 in DNA: TGTGCCAGCAGTTCCCCAGCTAGCGGGATACTCCCAGAGACCCAGTACTTC. As protein: CASSSPASGILPETQYF.